Below are 7 T cell receptor beta chains sequenced from a single sample in a study of blood T cell repertoires in COVID-19. Clones were read by immunoSEQ multiplex PCR, and TCRdb kept only the in-frame ones, dropping some. The table has under 300,000 clones, about 85% seen once. The material sequenced was peripheral blood. Receptor source: a human donor in a cohort sampled during active COVID-19.

This clone was picked up a small number of times. This chain links TRBV23-1 with TRBJ2-1; D uncertain. TRBV23-1 is treated as an ORF (open reading frame) with a function not yet certain. The ends were cut back, 0 bases at V and 0 bases at J, with 15 bases in the middle. The CDR3 totals 18 residues. The CDR3 loop reads CASSQSFTEQSSYNEQFF. CDR3 bases: TGCGCCAGCAGTCAATCCTTCACGGAACAGAGCTCCTACAATGAGCAGTTCTTC.

The chain uses TRBV12-3 or TRBV12-4 and TRBJ2-4; maybe TRBD2 (5 bases). Trimming left V 3 bases short and J 3 bases short, with 6 bases between. CDR3 length equals 13 residues. The CDR3 region is CASSFRGKNIQYF. The CDR3 nucleotides are TGTGCCAGCAGTTTCCGGGGCAAAAACATTCAGTACTTC.

This rearrangement joins TRBV5-1 to TRBJ2-7; 12 nucleotides align to TRBD2. The CDR3 contains 15 residues. V shed 4 bases and J 0 bases; nucleotides not matched to a gene: 2. Germline loops: CDR1 SGHRS, CDR2 YFSETQ. The DNA of the CDR3 is TGCGCCAGCAGCACGGGACTAGCGGGCTCCTACGAGCAGTACTTC. It encodes CASSTGLAGSYEQYF.

The chain is built from TRBV6-5 and TRBJ2-7; D is perhaps TRBD2 (6 bases). The CDR3 extends over 12 amino acids. The germline V gene encodes CDR1 MNHEY and CDR2 SVGAGI. V was pared by 5 bases and J by 7 bases, with 12 bases between. The CDR3 is CASSKAGLEQYF. The CDR3 coding sequence is TGTGCCAGCAGTAAGGCGGGGCTAGAGCAGTACTTC.

The chain combines TRBV27 with TRBJ2-3; 12 bases line up with TRBD2. With V trimmed by 4 bases and J by 3 bases, 5 bases remained unmatched. The CDR3 length is 16 residues. Germline CDR1 is MNHEY and CDR2 is SMNVEV (reference sequence). The CDR3 is CASSSGLAGLTDTQYF. CDR3 sequence (DNA): TGTGCCAGCAGTTCGGGACTAGCGGGTCTTACAGATACGCAGTATTTT.

This clone was picked up a small number of times. The genes are TRBV7-3 and TRBJ2-1; 7 nucleotides agree with TRBD2. J was trimmed by 0 bases and V by 4 bases; bases with no gene match: 3. Germline-derived CDR1 and CDR2 are SGHTA and FQGTGA. The CDR3 loop spans 15 amino acids. The DNA for the CDR3 is TGTGCCAGCAGCTCAGCGGGAAGCTCCTACAATGAGCAGTTCTTC. This encodes CASSSAGSSYNEQFF.

This chain joins TRBV30 and TRBJ2-3; 11 bases line up with TRBD2. V gave up 3 bases and J gave up 5 bases; unmatched junction bases: 4. CDR3 length equals 14 residues. From germline, CDR1 is GTSNPN and CDR2 SVGIG (reference sequence). The CDR3 here is CAWRRLAGRDTQYF. CDR3 in DNA: TGTGCCTGGAGGAGACTAGCGGGAAGAGATACGCAGTATTTT.